The 23 T cell receptor beta chains reported below all come from one sample, sequenced in a study of somatic mutations in cytotoxic T cells in rheumatoid arthritis. Clones were sequenced by immunoSEQ multiplex PCR, and TCRdb holds only the in-frame ones, with some missing. The data contain about 15,000 clones, nearly 80% of them singletons. What was sequenced was CD8+ T cells sorted from blood. The receptor source for this set is an adult with rheumatoid arthritis.

The V and J genes are TRBV6-4 and TRBJ1-5; possibly TRBD1 for D (6 bases). Per germline, CDR1 MRHNA and CDR2 SNTAGT. The CDR3 runs 14 residues. The ends were cut back, 3 bases at V and 2 bases at J, with 8 bases in the middle. The CDR3 is CASSEGAGNQPQHF. CDR3 DNA: TGTGCCAGCAGTGAGGGGGCGGGCAATCAGCCCCAGCATTTT.

The rearrangement uses TRBV19 and TRBJ2-2; 8 positions match TRBD1. CDR1 is LNHDA and CDR2 is SQIVND in the germline V gene (reference sequence). The V segment lost 5 bases and the J segment 7 bases; nucleotides outside the gene matches: 15. CDR3 size: 17 residues. CDR3 residues: CASSSARQGAYNGELFF. The CDR3 DNA sequence: TGTGCCAGTAGTTCCGCCCGTCAGGGGGCGTATAACGGGGAGCTGTTTTTT.

This chain connects TRBV28 to TRBJ1-3; D is uncertain. Trimming stripped 1 base from V and 3 bases from J, with 10 bases between. Germline CDR1 is MDHEN and CDR2 is SYDVKM. The CDR3 is made up of 15 amino acids. CDR3 protein: CASSLLGEIGNTIYF. The CDR3 DNA sequence: TGTGCCAGCAGTTTATTGGGTGAAATTGGAAACACCATATATTTT.

The genes are TRBV6-1 and TRBJ2-5; D may be TRBD1 or TRBD2 (5 bases each). Germline V gene sequence: CDR1 MNHNS, CDR2 SASEGT. Trimming left V 2 bases short and J 2 bases short, with 15 bases between. The CDR3 consists of 16 residues. The CDR3 here is CASSEMRGGPQETQYF. DNA of the CDR3: TGTGCCAGCAGTGAAATGAGGGGCGGACCTCAAGAGACCCAGTACTTC.

This clone occurred a few times. This rearrangement joins TRBV19 to TRBJ2-3; no clear D. Between the trimmed V and J ends, which lost 1 base and 4 bases, there was a span of 15 bases. CDR1 and CDR2 (germline): LNHDA, SQIVND (reference sequence). The CDR3 length is 16 residues. CDR3 in DNA: TGTGCCAGTAGTATAGGTGCCCACGCGAGCGCAGATACGCAGTATTTT. It is translated as CASSIGAHASADTQYF.

Only a few counts were recorded for this clone. This rearrangement joins TRBV4-1 to TRBJ1-5, with D hard to call. V dropped 0 bases and J dropped 2 bases, with 11 bases sitting between them. Germline lookup yields CDR1 MGHRA and CDR2 YSYEKL. The CDR3 is 16 residues long. Here the CDR3 reads CASSQELGMGNQPQHF. In DNA form, the CDR3 reads TGCGCCAGCAGCCAAGAGCTAGGGATGGGCAATCAGCCCCAGCATTTT.

CDR3 nucleotides: TGTGCCAGCACCGACACCAGCTCTGGAAACACCATATATTTT. Its protein product is CASTDTSSGNTIYF. The chain employs TRBV2 and TRBJ1-3; D is ambiguous. V lost 7 bases and J lost 0, with 10 bases in between. Germline-derived CDR1 and CDR2 are SNHLY and FYNNEI. The CDR3 consists of 14 residues. Complete variable domain (other parts from reference TRBV2 and TRBJ1-3): EPEVTQTPSHQVTQMGQEVILRCVPISNHLYFYWYRQILGQKVEFLVSFYNNEISEKSEIFDDQFSVERPDGSNFTLKIRSTKLEDSAMYFCASTDTSSGNTIYFGEGSWLTVV.

This sequence joins TRBV25-1 and TRBJ1-2; TRBD1 matches at 7 bases. Germline V gene sequence: CDR1 MGHDK, CDR2 SYGVNS. V was pared by 8 bases and J by 7 bases, with 13 bases of the junction left unmatched. This CDR3 is 14 amino acids long. The CDR3 sequence: CASANQQGKGGYTF. The DNA for the CDR3 is TGTGCCAGCGCCAATCAACAGGGGAAGGGTGGCTACACCTTC.

Of note for this clone: The junction shows a germline mismatch at one end, possibly a read error. This chain links TRBV7-7 with TRBJ1-2, with TRBD1 identical over 10 bases. Germline CDR1 SSHAT, CDR2 FNYEAQ (reference sequence). The CDR3 spans 16 residues. CDR3 nucleotide sequence: TGTGCTAGCAGCTTAGGGGGACAGGGGAAGGCATGGGGCTACACCTTC. It is translated as CASSLGGQGKAWGYTF.

This clone was counted once. The V call is TRBV2, the J call TRBJ2-3; 9 bases agree with TRBD1. The CDR3 is 16 amino acids. CDR1 and CDR2 from the germline V gene are SNHLY and FYNNEI. The V segment lost 8 bases and the J segment 4 bases; nucleotides outside the gene matches: 13. For the CDR3, the DNA is TGTGCCAGCCAAACGCCGGGACAGGGATCTCCAGATACGCAGTATTTT. As protein: CASQTPGQGSPDTQYF.

This clone was detected once. Here the CDR3 reads CASSLGTASNQPQHF. The CDR3 DNA follows: TGTGCCAGTAGCCTTGGGACGGCTAGCAATCAGCCCCAGCATTTT. This sequence joins TRBV19 and TRBJ1-5, with D perhaps TRBD1 (5 bases). The CDR3 consists of 15 residues. The V gene lost 6 bases and the J gene lost 0 bases, with 12 bases spanning the gap. In germline, CDR1 is LNHDA, CDR2 SQIVND (reference sequence).

This clone was seen a single time. This chain joins TRBV6-1 and TRBJ2-5; TRBD1 or TRBD2 may be the D gene (6 bases each). This CDR3 has 14 amino acids. Trimming took 3 bases from V and 5 from J, leaving 13 bases between them. Germline assignment: CDR1 MNHNS and CDR2 SASEGT. The CDR3 DNA reads as TGTGCCAGCAGTGAGGGTAGGGGGAGGGAGACCCAGTACTTC. This translates into CASSEGRGRETQYF.

The CDR3 loop reads CASSPGTGISDTQYF. The CDR3 DNA sequence: TGTGCCAGCAGCCCGGGGACAGGGATATCAGATACGCAGTATTTT. The chain links TRBV7-6 to TRBJ2-3; 9 nucleotides line up with TRBD1. Germline-derived CDR1 and CDR2 are SGHVS and FNYEAQ. This CDR3 is built from 15 residues. The J segment lost 4 bases and the V segment lost 5 bases, leaving 7 bases of the junction unmatched.

The chain employs TRBV19 and TRBJ2-2, with D perhaps TRBD2 (5 bases). The CDR3 contains 16 residues. CDR1 is LNHDA and CDR2 is SQIVND in the germline V gene (reference sequence). Trimming stripped 6 bases from V and 4 bases from J, with 18 bases between. CDR3 sequence (DNA): TGTGCCAGTAGGAAGGATGTCGGGGATAGCACCGGGGAGCTGTTTTTT. Protein sequence: CASRKDVGDSTGELFF.

This clone occurred once. The chain links TRBV19 to TRBJ1-6; TRBD1 matches 7 bases. The trim removed 6 bases at V and 4 bases at J, leaving 3 bases unmatched. The CDR3 contains 14 residues. Germline CDR1 reads LNHDA; CDR2 reads SQIVND (reference sequence). The CDR3 nucleotides are TGTGCCAGTAGCTGGGACAGTTATAATTCACCCCTCCACTTT. This codes for CASSWDSYNSPLHF.

The V gene is TRBV5-6, the J gene TRBJ2-7; tentative D call: TRBD1 (6 bases). Trimming pared 0 bases from V and 3 bases from J, leaving 10 bases between. The CDR3 covers 14 residues. The germline V gene has CDR1 SGHDT and CDR2 YYEEEE. The CDR3: CASSLVRGLYEQYF. CDR3 bases: TGTGCCAGCAGCTTGGTCAGGGGCCTCTACGAGCAGTACTTC.

Only a few counts were recorded for this clone. The rearrangement links TRBV27 to TRBJ1-6; D unclear. V was pared by 3 bases and J by 9 bases, with 15 bases between. The CDR3 spans 15 residues. Germline CDR1 and CDR2: MNHEY and SMNVEV (reference sequence). The CDR3 nucleotides read TGTGCCAGCAGTTTCTATGAGGCGAGAGGTTCACCCCTCCACTTT. Residues: CASSFYEARGSPLHF.

The J gene is TRBJ2-7, the V gene TRBV6-4, with 9 bases identical to TRBD1. The CDR3 totals 15 residues. Germline V gene data show CDR1 as MRHNA and CDR2 as SNTAGT. With V trimmed by 2 bases and J by 2 bases, 4 bases remained unmatched. CDR3 coding DNA: TGTGCCAGCAGTGACGGTTGGACAGGGGCCTACGAGCAGTACTTC. This gives the protein CASSDGWTGAYEQYF.

As for this clone: Other DNA sequences from this sample encode an identical CDR3 as well. The rearrangement links TRBV7-9 to TRBJ2-3, with 8 bases matching TRBD2. This CDR3 region has 15 residues. Germline assignment: CDR1 SEHNR and CDR2 FQNEAQ (reference sequence). Trimming cost V 1 base and J 2 bases; bases outside gene matches: 2. In DNA, the CDR3 is TGTGCCAGCAGCTTAGAAGCGGGGGTCACAGATACGCAGTATTTT. Translated, it gives CASSLEAGVTDTQYF. The variable domain in full, with the rest retrieved from reference TRBV7-9 and TRBJ2-3, is DTGVSQNPRHKITKRGQNVTFRCDPISEHNRLYWYRQTLGQGPEFLTYFQNEAQLEKSRLLSDRFSAERPKGSFSTLEIQRTEQGDSAMYLCASSLEAGVTDTQYFGPGTRLTVL.

This chain links TRBV7-9 with TRBJ2-7, with TRBD2 identical over 13 bases. CDR1 SEHNR and CDR2 FQNEAQ come from the germline V gene (reference sequence). The CDR3 spans 17 residues. The trim removed 6 bases at V and 0 bases at J, leaving 8 bases unmatched. The CDR3 coding sequence is TGTGCCAGCAGTGGACTAGCGGGGGCCGATAGCTCCTACGAGCAGTACTTC. Translation gives CASSGLAGADSSYEQYF.

V and J are TRBV4-1 and TRBJ2-7, with D unclear. The V end was cut by 3 bases, the J end by 4 bases, with 7 bases between. The CDR3 runs 12 residues. CDR1 and CDR2 from the germline V gene are MGHRA and YSYEKL. The DNA of the CDR3 is TGCGCCAGCAGCCATCTCGGTTACGAGCAGTACTTC. Encoded protein: CASSHLGYEQYF.

This clone was observed a single time. This chain uses TRBV6-5 with TRBJ2-5; perhaps TRBD2 as D (5 bases). Between the trimmed V and J ends, which lost 4 bases and 2 bases, there was a span of 8 bases. CDR1 MNHEY and CDR2 SVGAGI come from the germline V gene. The length of the CDR3 is 13 residues. CDR3 in DNA: TGTGCCAGCAGTTCCGGGGTACAAGAGACCCAGTACTTC. Translation gives CASSSGVQETQYF.

The V call is TRBV2, the J call TRBJ1-3; D unclear. The V gene's germline CDR1 is SNHLY and CDR2 FYNNEI. This CDR3 is built from 15 residues. V was pared by 6 bases and J by 2 bases, with 14 bases between. The CDR3 nucleotides are TGTGCCAGCAGCCCCATTTCGGGGACTGGAAACACCATATATTTT. This translates into CASSPISGTGNTIYF.